Below, 21 T cell receptor beta chains from the same sample are listed, as sequenced in a study of tissue T cells after allogeneic stem cell transplantation (dated by TCRdb to the early 2020s). The time point label corresponds to: mouse harvest day 14 after allogeneic transplant. Each mouse graft consisted of 10^7 T-cell-depleted bone marrow cells plus 10^6 splenic CD5+ T cells and was given by tail vein injection. Library generation was performed with the immunoSEQ multiplex PCR assay. The clones in this table, taken by TCRdb from immuneACCESS, are in-frame only. Not every clone is retained; where verified, under half of the shortfall comes from an unresolved V gene, and the cause of the rest is unknown. The sample includes about 5,000 clones, with roughly 40% observed a single time. The leading ten clones occupy roughly 23% of the sample. Material: gut tissue. These receptors originate from a female BALB/c mouse given C57BL/6 T cells with graft-versus-host disease after an allogeneic hematopoietic cell transplant.

As concerns this clone: The gene symbols are mouse symbols. The sequence runs out 1 residue before the end of the CDR3; the remainder is reconstructed from the germline J gene. The V call is TRBV26, the J call TRBJ2-4, with TRBD1 identical over 9 bases. J was trimmed by 7 bases and V by 2 bases; bases with no gene match: 1. The germline V gene encodes CDR1 KGHPV and CDR2 FQNQEV (reference sequence). The CDR3 loop spans 13 amino acids. CDR3 DNA (partial): TGTGCCAGCAGTCTGCGACAGGGGGACACCTTGTAC. Its translation: CASSLRQGDTLY. The entire CDR3 reads CASSLRQGDTLYF.

Turning to this clone: Here the gene names and germline are mouse. CDR3: CASSRDVTEVFF. CDR3 bases read: TGTGCCAGCAGCCGGGACGTCACAGAAGTCTTC. The chain joins TRBV5 to TRBJ1-1; D perhaps matches TRBD1 (5 bases). The CDR3 goes on 1 residue after the read ends, and that part is filled in from the germline J gene. This CDR3 is 12 amino acids long. From germline, CDR1 is LGHNA and CDR2 YNLKQL (reference sequence). V was trimmed by 4 bases and J by 4 bases, leaving 7 bases between them.

By share, this clone counts as medium-sized (0.01 to 0.1%). Gene names follow the mouse nomenclature. The read stops 1 residue short of the end of the CDR3; the missing end is completed from the germline J gene. V is TRBV12-1 and J is TRBJ1-3, with D perhaps matching TRBD1 (6 bases). The V end lost 2 bases, the J end lost 0 bases, and 10 bases lay between the germline ends. Per germline, CDR1 SGHSN and CDR2 HYEKVE. There are 15 residues in the CDR3. The CDR3 reads CASSRGQNSGNTLYF. The sequenced CDR3 bases are TGTGCCAGCTCTCGGGGACAAAATTCTGGAAATACGCTCTAT. The whole variable domain, remainder taken from reference TRBV12-1 and TRBJ1-3, is DSGVVQSPRHIIKEKGGRSVLTCIPISGHSNVVWYQQTLGKELKFLIQHYEKVERDKGFLPSRFSVQQFDDYHSEMNMSALELEDSAMYFCASSRGQNSGNTLYFGEGSRLIVV.

In regard to this clone: The genes and germline here are from mouse. Sequencing ends 1 residue short of the CDR3 end; the germline J gene provides the rest. This chain joins TRBV4 and TRBJ2-3; D is unresolved. The CDR3 runs to 13 residues. V was pared by 4 bases and J by 0 bases, with 5 bases between. Germline V gene data show CDR1 as LGHDT and CDR2 as YNNKQL (reference sequence). Incomplete CDR3 DNA: TGTGCCAGCAGCTGGGGAAGTGCAGAAACGCTGTAT. Residues: CASSWGSAETLY. The CDR3 as a whole reads CASSWGSAETLYF.

This clone was observed a handful of times. The germline and genes are mouse ones. The read stops 1 residue short of the end of the CDR3; the missing end is completed from the germline J gene. The rearrangement joins TRBV3 to TRBJ2-1; 10 positions agree with TRBD1. CDR1 and CDR2 from the germline V gene are SNHLY and FYNGKV (reference sequence). The CDR3 spans 15 residues. The V segment lost 5 bases and the J segment 3 bases; nucleotides outside the gene matches: 4. CDR3 loop: CASSPGQGGYAEQFF. The CDR3 bases that were read are TGTGCCAGCAGCCCCGGACAGGGGGGCTATGCTGAGCAGTTC.

In its sample, this clone ranks as medium-sized (0.01 to 0.1%). Gene names refer to mouse genes. The read ends 1 residue before the CDR3 terminus; that terminus is restored from the germline J gene. The chain uses TRBV4 and TRBJ2-5, with D possibly being TRBD1 (6 bases). Per the germline V gene, CDR1 is LGHDT and CDR2 is YNNKQL (reference sequence). Between the trimmed V and J ends, which lost 5 bases and 3 bases, there was a span of 12 bases. This CDR3 has 14 amino acids. The covered CDR3 bases are TGTGCCAGCAGCCAACCGGGACAACAAGACACCCAGTAC. It encodes CASSQPGQQDTQY. The CDR3 in full is CASSQPGQQDTQYF.

The sample holds a few counts of this clone. All gene names here are mouse names. Read coverage stops 1 residue before the CDR3 terminus; the germline J gene supplies the remainder. The chain is built from TRBV26 and TRBJ2-3, with D possibly matching TRBD2 (6 bases). Germline loops: CDR1 KGHPV, CDR2 FQNQEV (reference sequence). This CDR3 has 15 amino acids. Trimming shortened V by 4 bases and J by 0 bases, and 11 bases separated the two germline ends. CDR3 DNA (partial): TGTGCCAGCAGTCCGGTGGGGGTTAGTGCAGAAACGCTGTAT. It codes for CASSPVGVSAETLY. The entire CDR3 sequence reads CASSPVGVSAETLYF. Together with reference TRBV26 and TRBJ2-3, the CDR3 gives the full variable domain: NSKVIQTPRYLVKGQGQKAKMRCIPEKGHPVVFWYQQNKNNEFKFLINFQNQEVLQQIDMTEKRFSAECPSNSPCSLEIQSSEAGDSALYLCASSPVGVSAETLYFGSGTRLTVL.

There are a few counts of this clone. Genes and germline come from the mouse. The sequence runs out 1 residue before the end of the CDR3; the remainder is reconstructed from the germline J gene. This chain joins TRBV26 and TRBJ1-3; 7 nucleotides align to TRBD1. This CDR3 has 14 amino acids. The trim removed 4 bases at V and 2 bases at J, leaving 2 bases unmatched. Germline CDR1 reads KGHPV; CDR2 reads FQNQEV (reference sequence). CDR3 bases read: TGTGCCAGCAGTCGAGACAGGGCTGGAAATACGCTCTAT. Its protein product is CASSRDRAGNTLY. The entire CDR3 protein is CASSRDRAGNTLYF.

This clone is labeled large. The gene symbols are mouse symbols. The CDR3 goes on 1 residue after the read ends, and that part is filled in from the germline J gene. The gene calls are TRBV13-1 and TRBJ2-1; D is possibly TRBD1 or TRBD2 (5 bases each). This CDR3 is built from 13 residues. Trimming took off 3 bases at V and 1 base at J, with 5 bases between the two ends. In germline, CDR1 is NSHNY, CDR2 SYGAGN. CDR3 amino acids: CASSGGNYAEQFF. The sequenced CDR3 bases are TGTGCCAGCAGTGGGGGGAACTATGCTGAGCAGTTC.

There are a few counts of this clone. Gene names are the mouse ones. The CDR3 goes on 1 residue after the read ends, and that part is filled in from the germline J gene. This sample includes further DNA sequences coding for the same CDR3. The chain links TRBV16 to TRBJ1-1; the D is unclear. From germline, CDR1 is SGHSA and CDR2 FRNQAP. Trimming cost V 1 base and J 1 base, with 4 bases left between them. The length of the CDR3 is 13 residues. CDR3 sequence reads: CASSLAGNTEVFF. CDR3 bases read: TGTGCAAGCAGCTTAGCAGGGAACACAGAAGTCTTC.

Comments on this clone: Gene names are mouse gene names. Sequencing ends 1 residue short of the CDR3 end; the germline J gene provides the rest. The rearrangement uses TRBV12-2 and TRBJ1-1; the D is unclear. CDR3 length: 12 residues. Germline loops: CDR1 SGHLS, CDR2 HYDKME. Trimming pared 4 bases from V and 3 bases from J, leaving 8 bases between. The CDR3 bases that were read are TGTGCCAGCTCCCCTGGACACACAGAAGTCTTC. This translates into CASSPGHTEVF. The CDR3 in full is CASSPGHTEVFF.

On this clone itself: The gene symbols are mouse symbols. From the germline J gene comes the end of the CDR3, since the read stops 1 residue before it. V is TRBV14 and J is TRBJ2-1; the D gene is possibly TRBD1 (6 bases). Trimming removed 4 bases from V and 1 base from J, with 9 bases in between. Germline values: CDR1 SGHDT, CDR2 FRDEAV. This CDR3 spans 14 amino acids. Here the CDR3 reads CASSRQVNYAEQFF. The covered CDR3 bases are TGTGCCAGCAGTCGACAGGTGAACTATGCTGAGCAGTTC.

In its sample, this clone is medium-sized. The genes and germline here are from mouse. The missing CDR3 end, 1 residue past where the read stops, is filled in from the germline J gene. The chain recombines TRBV3 with TRBJ1-3, with D possibly matching TRBD1 (5 bases). This CDR3 has 15 residues. The ends were cut back, 5 bases at V and 0 bases at J, with 11 bases in the middle. CDR1 is SNHLY, CDR2 FYNGKV, per germline (reference sequence). Incomplete CDR3 DNA: TGTGCCAGCAGCCCCCGGACAATTTCTGGAAATACGCTCTAT. Protein: CASSPRTISGNTLY. The entire CDR3 sequence reads CASSPRTISGNTLYF.

In its sample, this clone was seen a few times. Genes here carry mouse names. Coverage ceases 1 residue before the CDR3 finishes, and the germline J gene fills in the end. The J gene is TRBJ2-7, the V gene TRBV26; D gene unclear. The CDR3 is made up of 11 amino acids. V was pared by 0 bases and J by 7 bases, with 4 bases between. CDR1 and CDR2 (germline): KGHPV, FQNQEV (reference sequence). Partial CDR3 DNA: TGTGCCAGCAGTCTGTCGTCAGAACAGTAC. The encoded protein is CASSLSSEQY. The full CDR3 reads CASSLSSEQYF.

In regard to this clone: Each gene name is a mouse one. The read terminates 1 residue ahead of where the CDR3 ends, so the germline J gene completes it. V usage is TRBV13-2 and J usage is TRBJ2-4, with 9 bases aligning to TRBD2. V dropped 0 bases and J dropped 0; count of bases not matched to a gene: 5. The germline gives CDR1 NNHNN, CDR2 SYGAGS (reference sequence). The CDR3 runs 17 residues. CDR3 protein: CASGDALGGSSQNTLYF. The DNA read from the CDR3 is TGTGCCAGCGGTGATGCCCTGGGGGGGAGTAGTCAAAACACCTTGTAC.

A note on this clone: Gene names denote mouse genes. This CDR3 reads CASSLGQGTTGQLYF. The part of the CDR3 DNA that was read is TGTGCCAGCAGTCTCGGACAGGGGACCACCGGGCAGCTCTAC. V usage is TRBV26 and J usage is TRBJ2-2, with 9 bases aligning to TRBD1. The read stops 1 residue short of the end of the CDR3; the missing end is completed from the germline J gene. The J segment lost 4 bases and the V segment lost 3 bases, leaving 3 bases of the junction unmatched. The CDR3 has 15 residues. Germline CDR1 is KGHPV and CDR2 is FQNQEV (reference sequence).

In the case of this clone: The gene names given are mouse names. The CDR3 bases that were read are TGTGCAAGCAGCTTAGATTCTGTCTATGAACAGTAC. Its protein product is CASSLDSVYEQY. The CDR3 reads in full as CASSLDSVYEQYF. The rearrangement uses TRBV16 and TRBJ2-7; no definite D call. The observed sequence ends 1 residue before the CDR3 terminus, with the missing tail filled in from the germline J gene. This CDR3 has 13 residues. Germline CDR1 is SGHSA and CDR2 is FRNQAP. V gave up 0 bases and J gave up 3 bases, with 6 bases separating them.

This clone was recorded a few times. The gene names given are mouse names. The read gets to within 1 residue of the CDR3 end, and the germline J gene fills in the rest. V and J are TRBV16 and TRBJ1-4; tentatively, D is TRBD1 (5 bases). Germline CDR1 and CDR2: SGHSA and FRNQAP. The germline V and J ends were trimmed by 3 bases and 3 bases, with 8 bases remaining between them. CDR3 length equals 14 residues. CDR3 in amino acids: CASSFVRANERLFF. The CDR3 DNA, read in part, is TGTGCAAGCAGCTTTGTCAGGGCCAACGAAAGATTATTT. Filled out from reference TRBV16 and TRBJ1-4, the complete variable domain reads NAGVIQTPRHKVTGKGQEATLWCEPISGHSAVFWYRQTIVQGLEFLTYFRNQAPIDDSGMPKERFSAQMPNQSHSTLKIQSTQPQDSAVYLCASSFVRANERLFFGHGTKLSVL.

The sample holds a few counts of this clone. The gene names given are mouse names. The read gets to within 1 residue of the CDR3 end, and the germline J gene fills in the rest. The chain carries TRBV15 and TRBJ1-3; no reliable D call. The CDR3 has 13 residues. Germline-derived CDR1 and CDR2 are SGHND and FRSKSL. The V gene lost 6 bases and the J gene lost 0 bases, with 6 bases spanning the gap. The sequenced part of the CDR3 DNA is TGTGCCAGCAGCGTAAATTCTGGAAATACGCTCTAT. Its translation: CASSVNSGNTLY. The complete CDR3 reads CASSVNSGNTLYF.

On this clone: Genes and germline come from the mouse. The read ends 1 residue before the CDR3 terminus; that terminus is restored from the germline J gene. V gene TRBV5 combines with J gene TRBJ2-4; 7 nucleotides align to TRBD2. The V gene end was trimmed by 4 bases and the J gene end by 6 bases; junction bases not matched to a gene: 1. This CDR3 has 12 amino acids. CDR1 is LGHNA, CDR2 YNLKQL, per germline (reference sequence). This CDR3 is CASSPGGNTLYF. The DNA read from the CDR3 is TGTGCCAGCAGCCCTGGGGGTAACACCTTGTAC.

This clone counts as large (0.1 to 1%). The germline and genes are mouse ones. The read halts 1 residue ahead of the CDR3 end, with the missing end drawn from the germline J gene. The chain employs TRBV15 and TRBJ2-7; possibly TRBD2 for D (6 bases). The V end was cut by 3 bases, the J end by 4 bases, with 10 bases between. Germline CDR1 is SGHND and CDR2 is FRSKSL. The CDR3 runs 13 residues. The CDR3 here is CASSFGWGYEQYF. The DNA read from the CDR3 is TGTGCCAGCAGTTTTGGCTGGGGTTATGAACAGTAC.